This TCR beta chain came from a study of tumor-infiltrating lymphocytes in localized non-small cell lung cancer. Across the whole study: Each patient gave resected tumor and non-adjacent uninvolved lung tissue.

The CDR3 length is 13 residues. V was pared by 5 bases and J by 5 bases, with 13 bases between. The germline gives CDR1 SGHTA, CDR2 FQGTGA. Sequenced by immunoSEQ multiplex PCR; TCRdb stores in-frame clones only, minus some. The profile covers some 15,000 clones, with around 73% appearing a single time and around 4.1% taken by the ten largest. Sequenced input: lung tumor tissue. This sequence originates from a human donor with non-small cell lung cancer. V and J are TRBV7-3 and TRBJ2-7; weak D call: TRBD2 (7 bases). The CDR3 loop is CASSQQGGNEQYF. In DNA form, the CDR3 reads TGTGCCAGCAGCCAACAGGGAGGGAACGAGCAGTACTTC.